The clone carrying this TCR beta chain has only one observation. The sample contains more than one DNA sequence encoding this CDR3. Germline lookup yields CDR1 SNHLY and CDR2 FYNNEI. V lost 3 bases and J 7 bases, leaving 16 bases between the germline ends. The CDR3 length is 15 residues. The data were taken from a study of control samples from healthy donors and cancer patients. Method: immunoSEQ multiplex PCR; TCRdb's copy keeps in-frame clones and lacks some. The sample lists over 150,000 clones, 94% occurring once. The sequence came from a man between 60 and 70 years old with colorectal cancer. The sample taken for sequencing was PBMCs. This chain uses TRBV2 with TRBJ2-1; D is unresolved. CDR3 coding DNA: TGTGCCAGCAGTGATATCCAGGAGACGAAGAATGAGCAGTTCTTC. Translated: CASSDIQETKNEQFF.